Following are 23 T cell receptor beta chains from one sample sequenced in a study of human T cells and chemical hapten exposure. A single record per CDR3 protein comes from TCRdb applying MiXCR to the RACE reads. The repertoire has approximately 400,000 distinct CDR3 sequences, approximately 5% of them found once; the top ten carry about 2.5%. Time point described: pre-sensitization, week 0. Treatment described: therapeutic diphenylcyclopropenone sensitization with weekly scalp DPC. The sequencing used whole blood, collected in connection with sensitization to the hapten diphenylcyclopropenone (DPC). The receptors derive from a woman in her fifties or sixties with alopecia areata. Some clones in this sample may be carry-over from other donors' samples.

This sequence joins TRBV29-1 and TRBJ1-1, with D unclear. Germline-derived CDR1 and CDR2 are SQVTM and ANQGSEA. V shed 6 bases and J shed 8 bases, with 13 bases lying between them. There are 11 residues in the CDR3. CDR3 nucleotide sequence: TGCAGCGTCCCCGTGAGTGGGGAAGCTTTCTTT. Translation: CSVPVSGEAFF.

This clonotype has ten or more counts. CDR3 region: CASSLGDRSTDTQYF. The CDR3 DNA sequence: TGTGCCAGCAGCTTAGGAGACAGAAGCACAGATACGCAGTATTTT. The chain combines TRBV5-5 with TRBJ2-3; D is possibly TRBD1 (5 bases). Germline-derived CDR1 and CDR2 are SGHKS and YYEKEE (reference sequence). Trimming removed 2 bases from V and 0 bases from J, with 10 bases in between. This CDR3 is built from 15 residues.

This clonotype showed up many times. V gene TRBV6-2 or TRBV6-3 combines with J gene TRBJ2-7; 7 nucleotides agree with TRBD2. CDR3 length equals 13 residues. With 5 bases clipped from V and 2 bases from J, the junction kept 3 bases outside the gene matches. CDR1 and CDR2 from the germline V gene are MNHEY and SVGEGT. CDR3 nucleotides: TGTGCCAGCAGTGGGGGGACTACCTACGAGCAGTACTTC. Amino acid sequence: CASSGGTTYEQYF.

This clonotype was seen repeatedly, ten times or more. The chain combines TRBV7-9 with TRBJ2-3; D unresolved. This CDR3 has 13 amino acids. CDR1 is SEHNR and CDR2 is FQNEAQ in the germline V gene (reference sequence). V lost 4 bases to trimming and J lost 2 bases, with 7 bases between them. The CDR3 nucleotides read TGTGCCAGCAGCTGGGCATCCACAGATACGCAGTATTTT. This encodes CASSWASTDTQYF.

This clonotype was picked up many times. The V call is TRBV12-3 or TRBV12-4, the J call TRBJ1-4; the D gene is possibly TRBD1 (5 bases). The V end was cut by 10 bases, the J end by 8 bases, with 17 bases between. The CDR3 spans 13 residues. The CDR3 DNA reads as TGTGCCACCCGTATAAGGGGCCAGGAAAAACTGTTTTTT. It yields the protein CATRIRGQEKLFF.

This clonotype was seen a handful of times. This rearrangement joins TRBV19 to TRBJ2-1; TRBD2 matches 11 bases. The CDR3 is 14 amino acids. Unmatched junction bases numbered 6, after V lost 6 bases and J lost 8 bases. CDR1 is LNHDA and CDR2 is SQIVND in the germline V gene (reference sequence). In nucleotides, the CDR3 is TGTGCCAGTAGGGGACTAGCGGAGGGGTATGAGCAGTTCTTC. Amino acid sequence: CASRGLAEGYEQFF.

This clonotype appeared many times. This sequence joins TRBV6-1 and TRBJ2-7; 8 positions match TRBD1. Germline assignment: CDR1 MNHNS and CDR2 SASEGT. This CDR3 has 14 amino acids. The J segment lost 3 bases and the V segment lost 6 bases, leaving 7 bases of the junction unmatched. CDR3 DNA sequence: TGTGCCAGCAGCGGACAGGGAATGTTCTACGAGCAGTACTTC. Protein sequence: CASSGQGMFYEQYF.

This clonotype was found many times. The V call is TRBV3-1, the J call TRBJ2-2; TRBD1 is a possible D gene (6 bases). Germline V gives CDR1 LGHDT, CDR2 YNNKEL (reference sequence). V was cut by 4 bases and J by 3 bases, with 24 bases left in between. The CDR3 runs 19 residues. CDR3 sequence reads: CASSLRGIAAGAYTGELFF. CDR3 sequence (DNA): TGTGCCAGCAGCCTACGTGGCATCGCGGCAGGGGCTTACACCGGGGAGCTGTTTTTT.

V usage is TRBV6-1 and J usage is TRBJ1-6; 9 nucleotides match TRBD1. The CDR3 extends over 15 amino acids. Germline-derived CDR1 and CDR2 are MNHNS and SASEGT. Trimming removed 7 bases from V and 8 bases from J; junction bases left unmatched: 9. The chain's CDR3 is CASTPYRGQDSPLHF. The CDR3 region has the DNA TGTGCCAGCACACCCTACAGGGGGCAGGATTCACCCCTCCACTTT.

This clonotype was counted many times. The CDR3 region is CASRDYYEQYF. Here the CDR3 DNA reads TGTGCCAGCAGGGACTACTACGAGCAGTACTTC. The chain is built from TRBV25-1 and TRBJ2-7, with a tentative D call TRBD2 (6 bases). Deletions cut 6 bases from V and 3 bases from J, with 6 bases between. The germline gives CDR1 MGHDK, CDR2 SYGVNS. This CDR3 spans 11 amino acids.

The chain recombines TRBV3-1 with TRBJ1-3; D is undetermined. CDR1 and CDR2 (germline): LGHDT, YNNKEL (reference sequence). The ends were cut back, 6 bases at V and 1 base at J, with 4 bases in the middle. The CDR3 spans 12 residues. In nucleotides, the CDR3 is TGTGCCAGCAGGTCTTCTGGAAACACCATATATTTT. It translates to CASRSSGNTIYF. Drawing the rest from reference TRBV3-1 and TRBJ1-3, the complete variable domain is DTAVSQTPKYLVTQMGNDKSIKCEQNLGHDTMYWYKQDSKKFLKIMFSYNNKELIINETVPNRFSPKSPDKAHLNLHINSLELGDSAVYFCASRSSGNTIYFGEGSWLTVV.

This clonotype appeared many times. CDR3 sequence: CSARVGTGANGYGYTF. The CDR3 bases are TGCAGTGCTAGAGTTGGGACAGGGGCGAATGGCTATGGCTACACCTTC. The chain combines TRBV20-1 with TRBJ1-2, with TRBD1 matching 10 bases. The CDR3 length is 16 residues. With V trimmed by 1 base and J by 4 bases, 9 bases remained unmatched. CDR1 and CDR2 from the germline V gene are DFQATT and SNEGSKA (reference sequence).

This clonotype was seen repeatedly, ten times or more. This rearrangement joins TRBV27 to TRBJ2-3; D remains ambiguous. V was clipped by 3 bases and J by 4 bases, with 5 bases between them. The CDR3 consists of 12 residues. The germline CDR1 and CDR2 sequences are MNHEY and SMNVEV (reference sequence). The CDR3 DNA is TGTGCCAGCAGTTTTGCCCCAGATACGCAGTATTTT. This encodes CASSFAPDTQYF.

This clonotype was observed a few times. The chain employs TRBV6-6 and TRBJ1-6; no clear D. Germline values: CDR1 MNHNY, CDR2 SVGAGI (reference sequence). The CDR3 runs 16 residues. Trimming pared 2 bases from V and 7 bases from J, leaving 15 bases between. CDR3 coding DNA: TGTGCCAGCAGTTACAACCCTCTTTTGGAAAATTCACCCCTCCACTTT. Translation gives CASSYNPLLENSPLHF.

The chain links TRBV4-2 to TRBJ2-7; D not certain. CDR3 size: 13 residues. The germline V and J ends were trimmed by 1 base and 6 bases, with 10 bases remaining between them. Germline V gives CDR1 LGHNA, CDR2 YNFKEQ. The CDR3 reads CASSQGPLAEQYF. In DNA form, the CDR3 reads TGTGCCAGCAGCCAAGGACCGTTAGCCGAGCAGTACTTC.

This clonotype was seen many times. The chain uses TRBV11-2 and TRBJ1-2; D is uncertain. V was trimmed by 3 bases and J by 0 bases, leaving 11 bases between them. This CDR3 has 15 amino acids. The germline V gene has CDR1 SGHAT and CDR2 FQNNGV. Here the CDR3 DNA reads TGTGCCAGCAGCTTTGAGGCGTTGGCTAACTATGGCTACACCTTC. It encodes CASSFEALANYGYTF.

This clonotype was seen repeatedly, ten times or more. The rearrangement joins TRBV3-1 to TRBJ1-3, with D perhaps TRBD1 (6 bases). V lost 4 bases, J lost 8 bases, and 15 bases lay in between. Germline loops: CDR1 LGHDT, CDR2 YNNKEL (reference sequence). There are 14 residues in the CDR3. CDR3 sequence (DNA): TGTGCCAGCAGCCCGACTGGACAGACGCACACCATATATTTT. This translates into CASSPTGQTHTIYF.

In its sample, this clonotype was seen many times. The chain carries TRBV12-3 or TRBV12-4 and TRBJ2-2; D remains ambiguous. V lost 5 bases to trimming and J lost 1 base, with 8 bases between them. This CDR3 comprises 14 residues. The CDR3 loop is CASSRAGNTGELFF. Written as DNA, the CDR3 is TGTGCCAGCAGTCGGGCAGGGAACACCGGGGAGCTGTTTTTT.

In this sample, this clonotype turned up a few times. V usage is TRBV19 and J usage is TRBJ1-2, with TRBD1 as a possible D gene (6 bases). The V end lost 6 bases, the J end lost 0 bases, and 23 bases lay between the germline ends. This CDR3 comprises 18 residues. Germline V CDR1 and CDR2: LNHDA, SQIVND (reference sequence). DNA for the CDR3: TGTGCCAGTAGCCTAAGGGTGACAGGAGTACCCTCTAACTATGGCTACACCTTC. This codes for CASSLRVTGVPSNYGYTF.

This sequence joins TRBV2 and TRBJ1-2; D is ambiguous. V was shortened by 6 bases and J by 8 bases, with 13 bases between the two germline ends. The CDR3 totals 12 residues. Germline V gives CDR1 SNHLY, CDR2 FYNNEI. For the CDR3, the DNA is TGTGCCAGCAGGGAGACATCTGCGGGCTACACCTTC. Translating gives CASRETSAGYTF. The full variable domain, rest sourced from reference TRBV2 and TRBJ1-2, is EPEVTQTPSHQVTQMGQEVILRCVPISNHLYFYWYRQILGQKVEFLVSFYNNEISEKSEIFDDQFSVERPDGSNFTLKIRSTKLEDSAMYFCASRETSAGYTFGSGTRLTVV.

This clonotype has ten or more counts. The V gene is TRBV12-3 or TRBV12-4, the J gene TRBJ2-3, with no clear D. The CDR3 totals 12 residues. Deletions cut 7 bases from V and 1 base from J, with 6 bases between. Here the CDR3 reads CASTFGTDTQYF. In nucleotides, the CDR3 is TGTGCCAGCACCTTCGGCACAGATACGCAGTATTTT.

A few counts support this clonotype. The J gene is TRBJ2-7, the V gene TRBV4-1; no clear D. Germline loops: CDR1 MGHRA, CDR2 YSYEKL. The CDR3 runs to 14 residues. The ends were cut back, 0 bases at V and 2 bases at J, with 8 bases in the middle. CDR3 nucleotide sequence: TGCGCCAGCAGCCAAGAAACGGGTACCTACGAGCAGTACTTC. Translating gives CASSQETGTYEQYF.

This clonotype was detected a few times. The DNA of the CDR3 is TGTGCCTGGAGCCCAAGAGGGTACGAGCAGTACTTC. Protein product: CAWSPRGYEQYF. J is TRBJ2-7 and V is TRBV30, with a weak D call TRBD2 (5 bases). Between the trimmed V and J ends, which lost 3 bases and 4 bases, there was a span of 10 bases. The germline V gene encodes CDR1 GTSNPN and CDR2 SVGIG (reference sequence). This CDR3 region has 12 residues.